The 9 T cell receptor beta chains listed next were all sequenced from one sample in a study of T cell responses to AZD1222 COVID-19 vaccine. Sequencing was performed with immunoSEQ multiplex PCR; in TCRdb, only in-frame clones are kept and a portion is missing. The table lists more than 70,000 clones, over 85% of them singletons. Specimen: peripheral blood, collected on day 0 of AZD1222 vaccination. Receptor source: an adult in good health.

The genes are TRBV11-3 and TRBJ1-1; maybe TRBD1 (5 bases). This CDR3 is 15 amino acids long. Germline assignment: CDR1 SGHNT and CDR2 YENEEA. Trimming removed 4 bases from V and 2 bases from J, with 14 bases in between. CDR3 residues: CASSSPGLPNTEAFF. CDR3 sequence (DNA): TGTGCCAGCAGCTCACCGGGACTGCCTAACACTGAAGCTTTCTTT.

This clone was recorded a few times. DNA of the CDR3: TGTGCCAGCACTTCGGCGGCTAACACTGAAGCTTTCTTT. Translated, it gives CASTSAANTEAFF. This rearrangement joins TRBV6-5 to TRBJ1-1; D is unclear. This CDR3 comprises 13 residues. The ends were cut back, 7 bases at V and 2 bases at J, with 11 bases in the middle. CDR1 and CDR2 (germline): MNHEY, SVGAGI.

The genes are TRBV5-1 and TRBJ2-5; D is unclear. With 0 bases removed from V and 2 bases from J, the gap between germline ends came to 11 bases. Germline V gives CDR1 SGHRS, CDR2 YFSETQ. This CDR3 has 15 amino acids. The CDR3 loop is CASSLGGVPQETQYF. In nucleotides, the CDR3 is TGCGCCAGCAGCTTGGGTGGGGTCCCACAAGAGACCCAGTACTTC.

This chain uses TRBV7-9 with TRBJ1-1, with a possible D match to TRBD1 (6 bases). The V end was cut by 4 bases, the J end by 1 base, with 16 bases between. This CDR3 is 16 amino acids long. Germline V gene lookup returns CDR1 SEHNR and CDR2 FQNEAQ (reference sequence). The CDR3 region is CASSSTGTGPNTEAFF. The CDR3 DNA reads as TGTGCCAGCAGCTCAACAGGGACCGGGCCGAACACTGAAGCTTTCTTT. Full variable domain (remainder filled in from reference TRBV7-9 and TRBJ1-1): DTGVSQNPRHKITKRGQNVTFRCDPISEHNRLYWYRQTLGQGPEFLTYFQNEAQLEKSRLLSDRFSAERPKGSFSTLEIQRTEQGDSAMYLCASSSTGTGPNTEAFFGQGTRLTVV.

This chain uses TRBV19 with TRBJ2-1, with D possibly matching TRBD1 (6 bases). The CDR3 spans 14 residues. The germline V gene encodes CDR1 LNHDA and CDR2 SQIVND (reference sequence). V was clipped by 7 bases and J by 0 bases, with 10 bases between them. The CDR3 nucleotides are TGTGCCAGTACCCCGGACAGCTCCTACAATGAGCAGTTCTTC. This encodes CASTPDSSYNEQFF.

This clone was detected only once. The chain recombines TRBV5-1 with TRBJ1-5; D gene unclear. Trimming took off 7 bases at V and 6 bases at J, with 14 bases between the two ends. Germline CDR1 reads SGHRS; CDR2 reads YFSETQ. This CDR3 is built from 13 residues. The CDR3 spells CASFEGPGQPQHF. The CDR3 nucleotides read TGCGCCAGCTTTGAGGGTCCCGGTCAGCCCCAGCATTTT.

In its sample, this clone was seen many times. CDR3 nucleotides: TGTGCCAGCAGCCCGCGGACTAGCGGGGGGGAGGGTACAGATACGCAGTATTTT. This encodes CASSPRTSGGEGTDTQYF. The J gene is TRBJ2-3, the V gene TRBV4-2; 15 nucleotides align to TRBD2. The CDR3 is 18 amino acids. Trimming cost V 4 bases and J 3 bases; bases outside gene matches: 8. The germline gives CDR1 LGHNA, CDR2 YNFKEQ.

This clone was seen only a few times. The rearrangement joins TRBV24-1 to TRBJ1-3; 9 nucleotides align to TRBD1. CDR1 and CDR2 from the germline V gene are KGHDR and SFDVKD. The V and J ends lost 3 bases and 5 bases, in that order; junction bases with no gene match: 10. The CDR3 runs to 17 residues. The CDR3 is CATSDPGGQGGRNTIYF. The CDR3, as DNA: TGTGCCACCAGTGATCCGGGGGGACAGGGAGGACGAAACACCATATATTTT.

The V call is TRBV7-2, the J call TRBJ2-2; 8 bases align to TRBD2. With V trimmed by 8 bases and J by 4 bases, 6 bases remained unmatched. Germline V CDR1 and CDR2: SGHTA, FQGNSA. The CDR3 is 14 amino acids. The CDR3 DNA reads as TGTGCCAGCCTTACTAGCGGACCCACCGGGGAGCTGTTTTTT. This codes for CASLTSGPTGELFF.